Reported below is one TCR beta chain. Antigen specificity is unknown. This sample is part of a study of T cells in Graves' hyperthyroidism and ophthalmopathy. RNA transcripts provided the source from which TCR beta CDR3 regions were amplified. In the first-round RT-PCR of the TCR CDR3, the HTBI primer set was used. One entry per CDR3 protein, called by TCRdb with MiXCR from the multiplex PCR reads. Of about 260,000 distinct CDR3 sequences detected, about a sixth appear once; the ten largest clones hold about 30%. Regarding the study as a whole: The blood repertoire included most of the expanded thyroid clonotypes above 0.001.

For the diagnoses, clinical symptoms, serum thyroxine and TRAb, thyroid ultrasound and orbital computed tomography were used. The V and J ends lost 8 bases and 4 bases, in that order; junction bases with no gene match: 13. The length of the CDR3 is 16 residues. The germline V gene has CDR1 LNHDA and CDR2 SQIVND (reference sequence). V usage is TRBV19 and J usage is TRBJ1-2; 10 bases are shared with TRBD1. This sequence originates from a woman aged 18-35 years with Graves' ophthalmopathy. Sequences were obtained from blood. The CDR3 region is CASARIGTGESYGYTF. The CDR3 bases are TGTGCCAGTGCCCGAATTGGGACAGGGGAATCCTATGGCTACACCTTC.